The 25 T cell receptor beta chains below come from one sample, sequenced in a study of T-cell reconstitution after alpha-beta-depleted transplantation in children. Unique molecular identifiers were used to barcode this TCRbeta library. TCRdb passed the PCR reads through MiXCR, listing each CDR3 protein once. This table has about 370,000 distinct CDR3 sequences, roughly 21% appearing once. The material sequenced was PBMCs from the stem cell graft donor, taken from the stem cell graft. These receptors were obtained from a human donor who donated a stem cell graft to a child with acute myeloid leukemia.

The V and J genes are TRBV12-3 or TRBV12-4 and TRBJ1-2; no firm D call. Trimming pared 7 bases from V and 0 bases from J, leaving 15 bases between. The CDR3 consists of 15 residues. In DNA form, the CDR3 reads TGTGCCAGCACCCCGAGCGGGAGAGCTAACTATGGCTACACCTTC. It specifies CASTPSGRANYGYTF.

This clonotype was detected a few times. The chain carries TRBV10-3 and TRBJ2-5; weak D call: TRBD2 (5 bases). There are 18 residues in the CDR3. Between the trimmed V and J ends, which lost 0 bases and 0 bases, there was a span of 17 bases. Germline CDR1 reads ENHRY; CDR2 reads SYGVKD. CDR3 sequence: CAISESSPSFLYQETQYF. The CDR3 bases are TGTGCCATCAGTGAGTCCTCGCCTAGCTTTTTGTACCAAGAGACCCAGTACTTC.

The chain couples TRBV10-2 to TRBJ2-7, with D maybe TRBD2 (6 bases). This CDR3 region has 15 residues. Trimming took off 3 bases at V and 0 bases at J, with 12 bases between the two ends. Germline-derived CDR1 and CDR2 are WSHSY and SAAADI. The CDR3 DNA is TGCGCCAGCAGTGACTTGAGCGGGTCCTCCTACGAGCAGTACTTC. This translates into CASSDLSGSSYEQYF.

This clonotype was seen more than once but under ten times. V is TRBV5-1 and J is TRBJ1-2; D might be TRBD1 (5 bases). V was pared by 4 bases and J by 0 bases, with 13 bases between. Germline CDR1 reads SGHRS; CDR2 reads YFSETQ. This CDR3 spans 15 amino acids. CDR3 nucleotide sequence: TGCGCCAGCAGCCCGGGCGGGACGCCTAACTATGGCTACACCTTC. As protein: CASSPGGTPNYGYTF.

This clonotype was observed many times. The rearrangement joins TRBV29-1 to TRBJ2-5, with a possible D match to TRBD2 (6 bases). The CDR3 is 14 amino acids. V was pared by 2 bases and J by 4 bases, with 14 bases between. Germline V gene data show CDR1 as SQVTM and CDR2 as ANQGSEA. CDR3 DNA: TGCAGCGTTGAATGGTCAGAGGGAGGAGAGACCCAGTACTTC. It codes for CSVEWSEGGETQYF.

The V call is TRBV12-3 or TRBV12-4, the J call TRBJ2-4; D is possibly TRBD1 or TRBD2 (5 bases each). The CDR3 length is 15 residues. With 7 bases removed from V and 0 bases from J, the gap between germline ends came to 13 bases. The CDR3 DNA follows: TGTGCCAGCATGGGGACCTCAGTAGCCAAAAACATTCAGTACTTC. Amino acids: CASMGTSVAKNIQYF.

This clonotype has just a few counts. The chain has TRBV13 and TRBJ2-7; D remains unclear. CDR1 is PRHDT and CDR2 is FYEKMQ in the germline V gene (reference sequence). The CDR3 loop spans 11 amino acids. The V end lost 5 bases, the J end lost 11 bases, and 13 bases lay between the germline ends. The CDR3 protein is CASSAGSREYF. CDR3 coding DNA: TGTGCCAGCAGCGCCGGGTCCCGGGAGTACTTC.

Note on this clonotype: This CDR3 is missing its conserved last phenylalanine or tryptophan, likely due to a read error. The V and J genes are TRBV12-3 or TRBV12-4 and TRBJ1-3, with D tentatively TRBD1 (5 bases). This CDR3 is built from 14 residues. Trimming stripped 2 bases from V and 2 bases from J, with 7 bases between. As DNA, the CDR3 is TGTGCCAGCAGTTTAAGGGGAACTGGAAACACCATATATTAT. This encodes CASSLRGTGNTIYY.

The sample holds many counts of this clonotype. The rearrangement links TRBV4-3 to TRBJ1-5; TRBD1 is a possible D gene (6 bases). From germline, CDR1 is LGHNA and CDR2 YSLEER. Trimming pared 0 bases from V and 5 bases from J, leaving 11 bases between. CDR3 length equals 15 residues. The CDR3 here is CASSQDDRKDQPQHF. In nucleotides, the CDR3 is TGCGCCAGCAGCCAAGACGACAGGAAGGATCAGCCCCAGCATTTT.

This clonotype was detected only a few times. The chain recombines TRBV6-1 with TRBJ2-3; D gene unclear. Between the trimmed V and J ends, which lost 0 bases and 3 bases, there was a span of 4 bases. CDR3 length: 13 amino acids. Germline CDR1 MNHNS, CDR2 SASEGT. CDR3 loop: CASSEAGTDTQYF. The CDR3, as DNA: TGTGCCAGCAGTGAAGCAGGTACAGATACGCAGTATTTT.

This chain uses TRBV12-3 or TRBV12-4 with TRBJ2-1; 8 bases are a match to TRBD2. CDR3 length: 15 residues. Trimming cost V 6 bases and J 2 bases; bases outside gene matches: 6. The CDR3 DNA is TGTGCCAGCAGGAAGACTAGCGAGACCTACAATGAGCAGTTCTTC. It specifies CASRKTSETYNEQFF.

This clonotype was observed many times. V gene TRBV25-1 combines with J gene TRBJ2-7; D perhaps matches TRBD1 (6 bases). The CDR3 runs to 15 residues. V lost 5 bases, J lost 0 bases, and 14 bases lay in between. The germline CDR1 and CDR2 sequences are MGHDK and SYGVNS. The CDR3 DNA sequence: TGTGCCAGCAGTCGCAACCGGGACAACTCCTACGAGCAGTACTTC. Its protein product is CASSRNRDNSYEQYF.

This clonotype was counted at least ten times. The chain employs TRBV29-1 and TRBJ2-1; a weak D match, TRBD1 (5 bases). V was trimmed by 6 bases and J by 4 bases, leaving 10 bases between them. The CDR3 sequence is 12 residues long. Looked up from germline, CDR1 is SQVTM and CDR2 is ANQGSEA. The CDR3 nucleotides read TGCAGCGTCGAAAGACAGTACAATGAGCAGTTCTTC. The encoded protein is CSVERQYNEQFF.

The rearrangement links TRBV12-3 or TRBV12-4 to TRBJ1-6; unclear D gene. The CDR3 is made up of 14 amino acids. V gave up 0 bases and J gave up 6 bases, with 6 bases separating them. CDR3 protein: CASSLALSNSPLHF. For the CDR3, the DNA is TGTGCCAGCAGTTTAGCGCTGAGTAATTCACCCCTCCACTTT.

Concerning this clonotype itself: The junction departs from germline at one end; a sequencing error may be responsible. The gene calls are TRBV2 and TRBJ2-7, with 7 bases fitting TRBD2. The CDR3 covers 15 residues. Per the germline V gene, CDR1 is SNHLY and CDR2 is FYNNEI. The CDR3 region is CASSPPSGPTYEQYF. CDR3 nucleotides: TGTGCCAGCAGCCCTCCTAGCGGCCCGACCTACGAGCAGTACTTT.

This chain joins TRBV3-1 and TRBJ2-7; 10 nucleotides match TRBD1. From germline, CDR1 is LGHDT and CDR2 YNNKEL (reference sequence). V gave up 2 bases and J gave up 5 bases; unmatched junction bases: 3. The CDR3 is made up of 14 amino acids. The CDR3 DNA reads as TGTGCCAGCAGCCAACGGGACAGGGGAGACGAGCAGTACTTC. Amino acid sequence: CASSQRDRGDEQYF.

The chain employs TRBV28 and TRBJ2-2; 7 bases map to TRBD2. The CDR3 extends over 15 amino acids. Trimming at V came to 7 bases and at J to 3 bases, leaving 8 bases not matched to a gene. Germline CDR1 is MDHEN and CDR2 is SYDVKM. The CDR3 DNA sequence: TGTGCCAGCACCTTGGGGGGGACGGACACCGGGGAGCTGTTTTTT. This encodes CASTLGGTDTGELFF.

This sequence joins TRBV24-1 and TRBJ1-1, with D perhaps TRBD1 (5 bases). This CDR3 has 13 residues. V was pared by 7 bases and J by 11 bases, with 19 bases between. The germline gives CDR1 KGHDR, CDR2 SFDVKD. Here the CDR3 reads CATRVTEDWRAFF. The CDR3 nucleotides are TGTGCCACCAGGGTGACAGAGGACTGGCGGGCTTTCTTT.

The chain joins TRBV20-1 to TRBJ1-6; 8 nucleotides match TRBD1. This CDR3 comprises 15 residues. The junction had 7 bases not matched to a gene; V was cut back by 0 bases and J by 9 bases. Germline CDR1 is DFQATT and CDR2 is SNEGSKA (reference sequence). CDR3 bases: TGCAGTGCTAGAGAGGAAGACAGGGGAAGTTCACCCCTCCACTTT. Residues: CSAREEDRGSSPLHF.

This clonotype has ten or more counts. The gene calls are TRBV24-1 and TRBJ2-1; 10 positions agree with TRBD2. The V gene's germline CDR1 is KGHDR and CDR2 SFDVKD. This CDR3 is built from 17 residues. V lost 1 base, J lost 7 bases, and 9 bases stayed unmatched. The CDR3 DNA reads as TGTGCCACCAGTGATTTACGAGCGGGAGGGAAAATGAATGAGCAGTTCTTC. Its translation is CATSDLRAGGKMNEQFF.

This sequence joins TRBV12-3 or TRBV12-4 and TRBJ1-1, with TRBD1 as a possible D gene (5 bases). Trimming left V 6 bases short and J 4 bases short, with 15 bases between. The length of the CDR3 is 14 residues. The DNA for the CDR3 is TGTGCCAGCAGGGGGGACGGCACCCTCACTGAAGCTTTCTTT. Translated: CASRGDGTLTEAFF.

This clonotype has a handful of counts. The gene calls are TRBV6-1 and TRBJ2-3; D uncertain. The germline gives CDR1 MNHNS, CDR2 SASEGT. V was pared by 3 bases and J by 7 bases, with 11 bases between. The CDR3 runs to 13 residues. The CDR3 DNA follows: TGTGCCAGCAGTGACTACAGTTCGAATACGCAGTATTTT. Translated, it gives CASSDYSSNTQYF.

The rearrangement joins TRBV25-1 to TRBJ1-5; the match to TRBD1 covers 9 bases. The germline V gene has CDR1 MGHDK and CDR2 SYGVNS. The ends lost 3 bases at V and 6 bases at J; junction bases unmatched: 3. This CDR3 is built from 14 residues. The CDR3 DNA reads TGTGCCAGCAGTGACGACAGGGGGGGTCAGCCCCAGCATTTT. Translating gives CASSDDRGGQPQHF.

The chain uses TRBV4-1 and TRBJ1-1, with unresolved D. Germline V gene data show CDR1 as MGHRA and CDR2 as YSYEKL. V lost 4 bases and J 0 bases, leaving 9 bases between the germline ends. CDR3 size: 14 residues. For the CDR3, the DNA is TGCGCCAGCAGCCCGGGAGCCGTGAACACTGAAGCTTTCTTT. Residues: CASSPGAVNTEAFF.

This clonotype turned up a few times. The chain recombines TRBV20-1 with TRBJ2-1; 8 nucleotides line up with TRBD2. CDR3 length: 14 residues. Germline V gene data show CDR1 as DFQATT and CDR2 as SNEGSKA (reference sequence). The V gene end was trimmed by 6 bases and the J gene end by 6 bases; junction bases not matched to a gene: 10. CDR3 sequence: CSATHSGKGNEQFF. The CDR3 DNA is TGCAGTGCCACCCATAGCGGGAAGGGCAATGAGCAGTTCTTC.